This T cell receptor beta chain was captured in a study of cytomegalovirus exposure and HLA in healthy donors. This cohort consisted of healthy bone marrow donors. General study results and limits: Reports showed the classifier diagnosing cytomegalovirus status with high specificity and sensitivity. In a later analysis, a genetic analysis reported fewer productive-TCR N-insertions in an Asian-associated ancestry cluster than the cohort average. In an earlier analysis, productive rearrangement rates for most beta V segments clustered near 87% or 30%.

Notes on this clone: Its antigen remains unknown.

V was pared by 8 bases and J by 3 bases, with 17 bases between. The CDR3 has 15 residues. CDR1 is MGHDK and CDR2 is SYGVNS in the germline V gene. Primers for the PCR totalled 60 Vbeta and 13 Jbeta. Only in-frame clones appear in the TCRdb table, and some are missing; sequencing was by immunoSEQ multiplex PCR. The sample lists 150,000 to 200,000 clones; more than 60% were seen once. The sample consisted of PBMCs. J is TRBJ1-5 and V is TRBV25-1, with D perhaps matching TRBD1 (5 bases). This sequence was found in a male donor in good health and CMV-seronegative. The DNA of the CDR3 is TGTGCCAGCCCCACCGACGACAGAATCAATCAGCCCCAGCATTTT. This sequence encodes CASPTDDRINQPQHF. The whole variable domain, remainder taken from reference TRBV25-1 and TRBJ1-5, is EADIYQTPRYLVIGTGKKITLECSQTMGHDKMYWYQQDPGMELHLIHYSYGVNSTEKGDLSSESTVSRIRTEHFPLTLESARPSHTSQYLCASPTDDRINQPQHFGDGTRLSIL.